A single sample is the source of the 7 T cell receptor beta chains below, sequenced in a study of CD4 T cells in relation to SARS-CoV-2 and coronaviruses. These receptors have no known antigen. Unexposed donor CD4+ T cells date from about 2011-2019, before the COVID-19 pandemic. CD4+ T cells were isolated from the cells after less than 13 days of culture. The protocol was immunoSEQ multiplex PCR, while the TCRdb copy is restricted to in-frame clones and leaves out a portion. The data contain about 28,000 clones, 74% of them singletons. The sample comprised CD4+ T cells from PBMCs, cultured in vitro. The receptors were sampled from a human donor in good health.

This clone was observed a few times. Here the CDR3 reads CASSNPGSVPLGYTF. In nucleotides, the CDR3 is TGTGCCAGCAGCAATCCGGGCTCCGTTCCGCTAGGCTACACCTTC. The chain links TRBV5-4 to TRBJ1-2; D uncertain. The germline V gene has CDR1 SGHNT and CDR2 YYREEE (reference sequence). The length of the CDR3 is 15 residues. Between the trimmed V and J ends, which lost 4 bases and 8 bases, there was a span of 21 bases.

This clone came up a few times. The CDR3 DNA reads as TGCGCCAGCAGCCTTCGAGGGGTCTCTGGAAACACCATATATTTT. It specifies CASSLRGVSGNTIYF. V gene TRBV5-1 combines with J gene TRBJ1-3; perhaps TRBD1 as D (5 bases). Looked up from germline, CDR1 is SGHRS and CDR2 is YFSETQ. The CDR3 length is 15 residues. V dropped 4 bases and J dropped 0 bases, with 11 bases sitting between them.

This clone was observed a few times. The CDR3 nucleotides read TGTGCCAGCAGCCGTGGGGGGGCCAACGTCCTGACTTTC. Its translation: CASSRGGANVLTF. The genes are TRBV7-9 and TRBJ2-6; D unresolved. Germline loops: CDR1 SEHNR, CDR2 FQNEAQ (reference sequence). V was shortened by 5 bases and J by 4 bases, with 6 bases between the two germline ends. The CDR3 runs to 13 residues.

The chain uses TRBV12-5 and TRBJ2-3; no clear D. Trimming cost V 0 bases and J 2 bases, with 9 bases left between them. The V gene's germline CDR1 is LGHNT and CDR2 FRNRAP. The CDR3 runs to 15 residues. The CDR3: CASGLVLGTTDTQYF. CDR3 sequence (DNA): TGTGCTAGTGGTTTGGTTCTGGGAACCACAGATACGCAGTATTTT.

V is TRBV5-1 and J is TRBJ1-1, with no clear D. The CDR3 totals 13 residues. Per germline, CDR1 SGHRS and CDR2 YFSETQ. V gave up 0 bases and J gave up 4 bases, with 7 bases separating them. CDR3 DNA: TGCGCCAGCAGCTTGGTGTATGGCACTGAAGCTTTCTTT. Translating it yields CASSLVYGTEAFF.

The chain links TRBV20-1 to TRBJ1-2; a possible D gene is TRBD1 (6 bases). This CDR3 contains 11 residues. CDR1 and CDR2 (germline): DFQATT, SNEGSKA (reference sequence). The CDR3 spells CRTGFDYGYTF. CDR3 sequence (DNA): TGCAGAACAGGGTTCGACTATGGCTACACCTTC.

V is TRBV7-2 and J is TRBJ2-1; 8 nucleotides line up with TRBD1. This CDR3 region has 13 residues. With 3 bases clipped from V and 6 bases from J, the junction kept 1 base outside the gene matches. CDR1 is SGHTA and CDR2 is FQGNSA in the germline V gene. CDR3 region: CASSFGQGNEQFF. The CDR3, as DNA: TGTGCCAGCAGCTTTGGACAGGGCAATGAGCAGTTCTTC.